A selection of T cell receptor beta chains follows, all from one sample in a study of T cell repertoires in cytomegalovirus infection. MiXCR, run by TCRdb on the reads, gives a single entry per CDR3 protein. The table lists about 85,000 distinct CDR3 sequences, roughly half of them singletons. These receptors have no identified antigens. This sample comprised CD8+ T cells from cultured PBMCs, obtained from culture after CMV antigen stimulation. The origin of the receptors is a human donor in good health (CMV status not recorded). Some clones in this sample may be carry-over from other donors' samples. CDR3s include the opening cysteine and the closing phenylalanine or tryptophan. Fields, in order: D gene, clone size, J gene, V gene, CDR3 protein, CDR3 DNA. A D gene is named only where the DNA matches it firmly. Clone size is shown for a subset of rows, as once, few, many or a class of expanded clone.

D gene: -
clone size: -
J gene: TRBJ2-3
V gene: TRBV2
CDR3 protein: CARSRENPDTQYF
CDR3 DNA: TGTGCCAGGTCCCGGGAGAACCCAGATACGCAGTATTTT

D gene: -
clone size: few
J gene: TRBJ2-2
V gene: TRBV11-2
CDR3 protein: CASSPAGGANTGELFF
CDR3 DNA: TGTGCCAGCAGCCCCGCCGGGGGCGCGAACACCGGGGAGCTGTTTTTT

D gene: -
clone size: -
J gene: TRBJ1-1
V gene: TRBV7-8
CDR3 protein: CASEGITEAFF
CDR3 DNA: TGTGCCAGCGAGGGGATCACTGAAGCTTTCTTT

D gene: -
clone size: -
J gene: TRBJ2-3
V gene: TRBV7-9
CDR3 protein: CASSSSGQNPTDTQYF
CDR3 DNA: TGTGCCAGCAGCTCCTCAGGGCAGAATCCCACAGATACGCAGTATTTT

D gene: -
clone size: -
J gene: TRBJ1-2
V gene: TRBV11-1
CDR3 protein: CASSYSWTDYGYTF
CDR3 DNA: TGTGCCAGCAGCTATTCCTGGACGGACTATGGCTACACCTTC

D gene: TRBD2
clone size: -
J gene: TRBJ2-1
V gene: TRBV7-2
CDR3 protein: CASSSGTSGNEQFF
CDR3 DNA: TGTGCCAGCAGCTCCGGGACTAGCGGAAATGAGCAGTTCTTC

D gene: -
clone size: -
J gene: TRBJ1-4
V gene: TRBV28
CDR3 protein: CASSLAGGEGQNEKLFF
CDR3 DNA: TGTGCCAGCAGTTTAGCTGGGGGAGAAGGGCAGAATGAAAAACTGTTTTTT

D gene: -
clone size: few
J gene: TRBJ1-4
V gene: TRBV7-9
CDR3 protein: CASRPGVATNEKLFF
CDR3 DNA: TGTGCCAGCAGACCAGGGGTCGCGACTAATGAAAAACTGTTTTTT

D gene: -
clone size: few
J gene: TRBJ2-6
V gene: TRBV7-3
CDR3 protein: CASSLWGAGANVLTF
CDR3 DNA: TGTGCCAGCAGCTTATGGGGGGCTGGGGCCAACGTCCTGACTTTC

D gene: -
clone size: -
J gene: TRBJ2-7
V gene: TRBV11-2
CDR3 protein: CASSPWTENYEQYF
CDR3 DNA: TGTGCCAGCAGCCCGTGGACAGAGAACTACGAGCAGTACTTC

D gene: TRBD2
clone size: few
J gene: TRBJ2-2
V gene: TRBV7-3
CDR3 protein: CASSLTGSGAWGTGELFF
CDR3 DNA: TGTGCCAGCAGCTTGACGGGTAGCGGGGCTTGGGGCACCGGGGAGCTGTTTTTT

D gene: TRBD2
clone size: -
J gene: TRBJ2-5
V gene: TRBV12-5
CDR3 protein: CASGLGLAGGMGETQYF
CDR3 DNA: TGTGCTAGTGGTTTGGGACTAGCGGGGGGGATGGGAGAGACCCAGTACTTC

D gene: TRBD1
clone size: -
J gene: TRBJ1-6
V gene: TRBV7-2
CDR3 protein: CASSLAPTGISYNSPLHF
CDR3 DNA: TGTGCCAGCAGCTTAGCGCCGACAGGGATCTCCTATAATTCACCCCTCCACTTT

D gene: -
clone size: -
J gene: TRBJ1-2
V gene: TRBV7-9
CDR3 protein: CASSAVLEGYTF
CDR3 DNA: TGTGCCAGCAGCGCAGTTCTGGAGGGCTACACCTTC

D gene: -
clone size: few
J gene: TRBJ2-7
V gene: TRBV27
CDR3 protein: CASSLLAGQNYEQYF
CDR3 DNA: TGTGCCAGCAGTTTACTTGCGGGCCAAAACTACGAGCAGTACTTC

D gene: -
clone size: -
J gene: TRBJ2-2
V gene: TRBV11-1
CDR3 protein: CASSVRPTGELFF
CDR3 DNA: TGTGCCAGCAGCGTTCGACCCACCGGGGAGCTGTTTTTT

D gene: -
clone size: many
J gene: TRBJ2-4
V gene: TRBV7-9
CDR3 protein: CASSLGGGLLAKNIQYF
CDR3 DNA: TGTGCCAGCAGCTTAGGCGGGGGCCTCCTAGCCAAAAACATTCAGTACTTC

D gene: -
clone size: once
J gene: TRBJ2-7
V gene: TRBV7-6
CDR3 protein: CASSFTDYEQYF
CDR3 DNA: TGTGCCAGCAGCTTCACGGATTACGAGCAGTACTTC

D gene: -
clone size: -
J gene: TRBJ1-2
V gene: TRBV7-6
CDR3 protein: CASSTGPSYGYTF
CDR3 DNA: TGTGCCAGCAGCACAGGACCAAGCTATGGCTACACCTTC

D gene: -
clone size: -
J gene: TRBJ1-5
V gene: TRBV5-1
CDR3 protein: CASSLTGTGENSNQPQHF
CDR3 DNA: TGCGCCAGCAGCCTGACGGGGACCGGAGAAAATAGCAATCAGCCCCAGCATTTT

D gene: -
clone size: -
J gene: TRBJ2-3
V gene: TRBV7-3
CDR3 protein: CASSSGGQTDTQYF
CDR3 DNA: TGTGCCAGCAGTTCGGGGGGCCAGACAGATACGCAGTATTTT

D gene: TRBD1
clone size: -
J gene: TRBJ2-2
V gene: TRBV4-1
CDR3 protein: CASSYLPGQGTGELFF
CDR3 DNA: TGCGCCAGCAGCTATCTCCCGGGACAGGGTACCGGGGAGCTGTTTTTT

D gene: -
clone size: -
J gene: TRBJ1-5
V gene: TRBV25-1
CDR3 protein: CASSQSNQPQHF
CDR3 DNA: TGTGCCAGCAGCCAGAGCAATCAGCCCCAGCATTTT

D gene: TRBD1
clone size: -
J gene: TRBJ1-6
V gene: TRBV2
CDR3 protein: CASSEGDGWDRGNSPLHF
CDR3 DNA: TGTGCCAGCAGTGAAGGTGATGGGTGGGACAGGGGTAATTCACCCCTCCACTTT

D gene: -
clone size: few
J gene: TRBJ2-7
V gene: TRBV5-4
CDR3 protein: CASSLDRNYEQYF
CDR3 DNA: TGTGCCAGCAGCTTGGACAGAAACTACGAGCAGTACTTC

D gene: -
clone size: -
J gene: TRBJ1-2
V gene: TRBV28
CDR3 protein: CASSDAGYGYTF
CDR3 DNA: TGTGCCAGCAGTGACGCAGGGTACGGCTACACCTTC

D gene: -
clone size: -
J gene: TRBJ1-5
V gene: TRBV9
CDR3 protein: CASSPSGRDNQPQHF
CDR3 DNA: TGTGCCAGCAGCCCTAGCGGCAGGGACAATCAGCCCCAGCATTTT

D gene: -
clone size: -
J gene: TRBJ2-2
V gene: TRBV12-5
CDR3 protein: CASAMTGGGELFF
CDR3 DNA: TGTGCTAGTGCCATGACAGGTGGCGGGGAGCTGTTTTTT

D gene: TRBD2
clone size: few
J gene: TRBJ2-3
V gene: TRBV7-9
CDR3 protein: CASSPTSGISPDTQYF
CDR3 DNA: TGTGCCAGCAGCCCGACTAGCGGGATTTCCCCAGATACGCAGTATTTT

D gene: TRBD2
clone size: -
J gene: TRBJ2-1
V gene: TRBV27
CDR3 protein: CASSFSGTSGVNEQFF
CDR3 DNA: TGTGCCAGCAGTTTCTCCGGGACTAGCGGGGTGAATGAGCAGTTCTTC

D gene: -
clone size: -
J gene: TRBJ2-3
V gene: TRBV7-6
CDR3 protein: CASSSRASLGDTQYF
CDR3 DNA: TGTGCCAGCAGCTCCCGGGCCTCGCTGGGGGATACGCAGTATTTT

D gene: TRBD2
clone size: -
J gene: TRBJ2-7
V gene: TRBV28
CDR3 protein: CASTPLAGVHYEQYF
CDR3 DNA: TGTGCCAGCACCCCACTAGCGGGGGTTCACTACGAGCAGTACTTC

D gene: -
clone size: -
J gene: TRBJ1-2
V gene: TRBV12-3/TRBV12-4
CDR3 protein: CASRPQVNYGYTF
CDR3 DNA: TGTGCCAGCAGACCACAGGTTAACTATGGCTACACCTTC

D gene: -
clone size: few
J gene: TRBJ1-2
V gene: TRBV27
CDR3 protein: CASSLLQGEGYTF
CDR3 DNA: TGTGCCAGCAGTTTACTTCAGGGAGAAGGCTACACCTTC

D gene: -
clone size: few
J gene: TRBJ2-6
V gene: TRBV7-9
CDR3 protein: CASSTKLRDKVSGANVLTF
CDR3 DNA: TGTGCCAGCAGCACAAAGTTACGGGACAAAGTTTCTGGGGCCAACGTCCTGACTTTC

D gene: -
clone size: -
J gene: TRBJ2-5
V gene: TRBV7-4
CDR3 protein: CASSLSGGLARETQYF
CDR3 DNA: TGTGCCAGCAGCCTCTCCGGGGGTTTAGCAAGAGAGACCCAGTACTTC

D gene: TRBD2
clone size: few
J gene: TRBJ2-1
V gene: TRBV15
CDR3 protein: CATSRTAWEREGLTEQFF
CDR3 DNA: TGTGCCACCAGCAGAACCGCTTGGGAGCGGGAGGGCCTTACTGAGCAGTTCTTC

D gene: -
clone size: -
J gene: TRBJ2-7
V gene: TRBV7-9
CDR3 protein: CASSPRDKYEQYF
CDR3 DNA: TGTGCCAGCAGCCCCCGGGACAAATACGAGCAGTACTTC

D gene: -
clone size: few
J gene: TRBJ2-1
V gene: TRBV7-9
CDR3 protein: CASSSAERDEQFF
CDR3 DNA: TGTGCCAGCAGCTCGGCCGAGAGGGATGAGCAGTTCTTC

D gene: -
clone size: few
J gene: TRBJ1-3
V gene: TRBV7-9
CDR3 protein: CASSPRDSRYSGNTIYF
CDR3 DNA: TGTGCCAGCAGCCCTCGGGACTCAAGATACTCTGGAAACACCATATATTTT

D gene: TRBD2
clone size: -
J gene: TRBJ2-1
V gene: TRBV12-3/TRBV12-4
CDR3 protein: CASSFRLARSYNEQFF
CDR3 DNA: TGTGCCAGCAGTTTCCGACTAGCCCGCTCCTACAATGAGCAGTTCTTC

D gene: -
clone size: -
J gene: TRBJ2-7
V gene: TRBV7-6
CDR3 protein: CASSFPGTHEQYF
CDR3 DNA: TGTGCCAGCAGCTTCCCAGGGACCCACGAGCAGTACTTC

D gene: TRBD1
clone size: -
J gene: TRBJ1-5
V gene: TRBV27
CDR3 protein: CASRTGVNNQPQHF
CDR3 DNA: TGTGCCAGCAGGACAGGGGTCAACAATCAGCCCCAGCATTTT

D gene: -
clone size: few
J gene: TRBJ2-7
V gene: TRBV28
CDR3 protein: CASSFAGAGGGSYEQYF
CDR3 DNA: TGTGCCAGCAGCTTCGCGGGGGCGGGTGGAGGATCCTACGAGCAGTACTTC

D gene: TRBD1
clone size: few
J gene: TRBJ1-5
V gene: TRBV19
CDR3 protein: CASTPSGQRGLYSNQPQHF
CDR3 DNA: TGTGCCAGTACCCCCTCGGGACAGCGAGGCCTTTATAGCAATCAGCCCCAGCATTTT

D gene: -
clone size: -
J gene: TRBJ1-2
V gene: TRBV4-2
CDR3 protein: CASSQDTAANYGYTF
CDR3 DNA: TGTGCCAGCAGCCAAGATACAGCAGCTAACTATGGCTACACCTTC

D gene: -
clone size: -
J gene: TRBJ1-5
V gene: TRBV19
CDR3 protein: CASSIRDGTLEPQHF
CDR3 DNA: TGTGCCAGTAGTATAAGGGACGGAACCCTAGAGCCCCAGCATTTT

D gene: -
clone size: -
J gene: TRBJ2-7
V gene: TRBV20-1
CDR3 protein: CSARSRIYEQYF
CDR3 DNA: TGCAGTGCTAGGTCCAGGATCTACGAGCAGTACTTC